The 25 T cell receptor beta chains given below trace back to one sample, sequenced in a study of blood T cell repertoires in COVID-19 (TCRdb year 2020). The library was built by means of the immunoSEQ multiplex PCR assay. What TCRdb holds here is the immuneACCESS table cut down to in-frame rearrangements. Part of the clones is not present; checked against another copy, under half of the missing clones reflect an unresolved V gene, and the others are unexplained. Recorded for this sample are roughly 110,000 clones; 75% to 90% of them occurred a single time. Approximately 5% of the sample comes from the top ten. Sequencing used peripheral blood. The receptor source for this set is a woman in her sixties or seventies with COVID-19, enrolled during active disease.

DNA of the CDR3: TGTGCCAGCAGCTCCCAGTATAACACAGATACGCAGTATTTT. Its translation is CASSSQYNTDTQYF. V and J are TRBV7-3 and TRBJ2-3; unclear D gene. The germline gives CDR1 SGHTA, CDR2 FQGTGA. The germline V and J ends were trimmed by 4 bases and 2 bases, with 10 bases remaining between them. The CDR3 totals 14 residues.

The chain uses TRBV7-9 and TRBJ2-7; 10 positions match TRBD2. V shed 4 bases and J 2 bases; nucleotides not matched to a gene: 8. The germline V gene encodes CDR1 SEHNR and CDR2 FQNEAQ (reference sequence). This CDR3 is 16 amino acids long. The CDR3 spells CASSSMTSGPPYEQYF. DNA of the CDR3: TGTGCCAGCAGCTCGATGACTAGCGGGCCACCCTACGAGCAGTACTTC.

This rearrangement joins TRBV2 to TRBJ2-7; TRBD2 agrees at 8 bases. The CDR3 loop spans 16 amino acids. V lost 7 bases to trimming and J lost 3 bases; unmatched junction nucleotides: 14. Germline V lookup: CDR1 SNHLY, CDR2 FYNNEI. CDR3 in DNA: TGTGCCAGCACATGGGTCGGGGGGGCCAATATCTACGAGCAGTACTTC. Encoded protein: CASTWVGGANIYEQYF.

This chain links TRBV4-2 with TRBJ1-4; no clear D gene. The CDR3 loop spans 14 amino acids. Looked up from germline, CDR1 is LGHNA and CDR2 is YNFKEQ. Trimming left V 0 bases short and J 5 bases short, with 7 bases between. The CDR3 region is CASSQEEVNEKLFF. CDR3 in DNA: TGTGCCAGCAGCCAAGAGGAGGTAAATGAAAAACTGTTTTTT.

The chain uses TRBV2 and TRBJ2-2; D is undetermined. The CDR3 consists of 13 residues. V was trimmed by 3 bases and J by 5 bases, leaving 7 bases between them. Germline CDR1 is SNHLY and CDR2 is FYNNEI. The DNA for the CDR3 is TGTGCCAGCAGTGATTTGGCTACCGGGGAGCTGTTTTTT. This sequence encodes CASSDLATGELFF.

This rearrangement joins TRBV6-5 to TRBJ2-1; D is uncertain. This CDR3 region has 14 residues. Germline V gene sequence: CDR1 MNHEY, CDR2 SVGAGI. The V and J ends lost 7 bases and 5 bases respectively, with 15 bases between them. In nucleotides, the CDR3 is TGTGCCAGCATCCGTAGTAGTCAAAACAATGAGCAGTTCTTC. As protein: CASIRSSQNNEQFF.

The CDR3 DNA is TGTGCCAGCAGCGTAGCCCCGCAGGCTTATGGCTACACCTTC. Its translation is CASSVAPQAYGYTF. This sequence joins TRBV9 and TRBJ1-2; unclear D gene. V lost 0 bases to trimming and J lost 5 bases, with 11 bases between them. This CDR3 is built from 14 residues. Germline V gene sequence: CDR1 SGDLS, CDR2 YYNGEE.

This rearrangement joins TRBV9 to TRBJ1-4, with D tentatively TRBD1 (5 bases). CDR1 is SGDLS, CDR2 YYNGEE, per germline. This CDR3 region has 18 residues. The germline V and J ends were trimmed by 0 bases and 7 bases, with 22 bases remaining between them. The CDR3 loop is CASSVAPHGAELAEKLFF. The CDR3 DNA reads TGTGCCAGCAGCGTAGCTCCCCATGGGGCAGAATTGGCTGAAAAACTGTTTTTT.

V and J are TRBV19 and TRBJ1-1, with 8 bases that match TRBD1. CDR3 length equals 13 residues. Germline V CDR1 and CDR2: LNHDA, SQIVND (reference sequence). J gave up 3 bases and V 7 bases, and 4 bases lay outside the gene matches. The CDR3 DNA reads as TGTGCCAGTACCGCGGACAGGGACACTGAAGCTTTCTTT. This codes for CASTADRDTEAFF.

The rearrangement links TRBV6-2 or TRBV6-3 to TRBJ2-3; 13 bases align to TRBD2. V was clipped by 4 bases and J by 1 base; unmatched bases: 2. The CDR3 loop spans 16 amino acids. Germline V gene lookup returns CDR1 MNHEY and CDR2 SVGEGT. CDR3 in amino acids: CASSSGLAGGTDTQYF. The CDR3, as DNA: TGTGCCAGCAGTTCCGGACTAGCGGGGGGCACAGATACGCAGTATTTT.

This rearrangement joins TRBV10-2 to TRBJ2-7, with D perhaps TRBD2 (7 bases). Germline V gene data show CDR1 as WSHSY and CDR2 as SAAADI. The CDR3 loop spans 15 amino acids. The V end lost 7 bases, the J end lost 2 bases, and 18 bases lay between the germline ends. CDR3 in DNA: TGCGCCAGCAAACCCGGGGGGCAGGGGACCTACGAGCAGTACTTC. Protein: CASKPGGQGTYEQYF.

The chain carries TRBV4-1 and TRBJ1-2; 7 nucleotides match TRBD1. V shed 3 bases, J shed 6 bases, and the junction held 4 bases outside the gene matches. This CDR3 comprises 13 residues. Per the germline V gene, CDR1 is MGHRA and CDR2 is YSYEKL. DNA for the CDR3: TGCGCCAGCAGCCATGGAGGGGGCGATGGCTACACCTTC. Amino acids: CASSHGGGDGYTF.

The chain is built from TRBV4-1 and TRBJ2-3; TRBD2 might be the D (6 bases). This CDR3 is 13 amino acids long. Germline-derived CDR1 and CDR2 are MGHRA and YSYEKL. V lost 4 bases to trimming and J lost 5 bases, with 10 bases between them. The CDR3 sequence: CASSPGAGDTQYF. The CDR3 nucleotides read TGCGCCAGCAGCCCGGGAGCCGGAGATACGCAGTATTTT.

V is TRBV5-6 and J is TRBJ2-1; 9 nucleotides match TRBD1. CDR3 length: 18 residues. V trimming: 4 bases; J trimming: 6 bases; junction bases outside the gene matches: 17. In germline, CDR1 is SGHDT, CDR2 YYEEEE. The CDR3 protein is CASSPRDRVTYTSNEQFF. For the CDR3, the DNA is TGTGCCAGCAGCCCCCGGGACAGGGTTACCTACACGAGCAATGAGCAGTTCTTC.

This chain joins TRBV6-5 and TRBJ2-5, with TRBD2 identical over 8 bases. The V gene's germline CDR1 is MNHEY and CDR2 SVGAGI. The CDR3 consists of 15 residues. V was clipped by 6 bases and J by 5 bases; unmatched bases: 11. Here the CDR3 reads CASRFGTRGLETQYF. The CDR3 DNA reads TGTGCCAGCAGGTTCGGGACTAGAGGTTTGGAGACCCAGTACTTC.

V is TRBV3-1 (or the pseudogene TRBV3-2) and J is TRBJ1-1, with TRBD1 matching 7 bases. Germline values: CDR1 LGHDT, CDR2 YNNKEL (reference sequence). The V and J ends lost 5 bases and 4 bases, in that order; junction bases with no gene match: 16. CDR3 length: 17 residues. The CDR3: CASSLTGTGLIATEAFF. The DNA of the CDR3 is TGTGCCAGCAGCTTGACAGGGACCGGCCTTATCGCCACTGAAGCTTTCTTT.

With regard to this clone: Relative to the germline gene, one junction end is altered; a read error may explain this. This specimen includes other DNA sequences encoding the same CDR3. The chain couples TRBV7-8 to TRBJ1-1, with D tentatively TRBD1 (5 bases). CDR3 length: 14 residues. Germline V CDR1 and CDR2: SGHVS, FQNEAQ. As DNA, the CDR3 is TGTGCTAGCAGCTTAGCTGCAGGGTCCACTGAAGCTTTCTTT. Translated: CASSLAAGSTEAFF.

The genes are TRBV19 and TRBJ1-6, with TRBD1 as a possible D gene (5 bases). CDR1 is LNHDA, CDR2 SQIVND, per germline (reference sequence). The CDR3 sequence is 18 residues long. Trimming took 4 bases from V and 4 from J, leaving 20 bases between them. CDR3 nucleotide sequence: TGTGCCAGTAGTACATTTCTCGTCGGCGGGGGATATAATTCACCCCTCCACTTT. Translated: CASSTFLVGGGYNSPLHF.

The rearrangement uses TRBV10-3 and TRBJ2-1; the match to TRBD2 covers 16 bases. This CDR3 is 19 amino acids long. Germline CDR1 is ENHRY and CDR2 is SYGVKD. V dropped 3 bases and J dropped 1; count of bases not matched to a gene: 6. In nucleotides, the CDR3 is TGTGCCATCAGTGAACCGGGACTAGCGGGGGGGCTGTCCTACAATGAGCAGTTCTTC. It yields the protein CAISEPGLAGGLSYNEQFF.

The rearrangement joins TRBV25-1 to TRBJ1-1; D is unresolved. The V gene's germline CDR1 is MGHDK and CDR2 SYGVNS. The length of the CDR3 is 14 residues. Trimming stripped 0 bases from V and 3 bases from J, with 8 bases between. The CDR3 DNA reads TGTGCCAGCAGTGAATATAAATCAGACACTGAAGCTTTCTTT. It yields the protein CASSEYKSDTEAFF.

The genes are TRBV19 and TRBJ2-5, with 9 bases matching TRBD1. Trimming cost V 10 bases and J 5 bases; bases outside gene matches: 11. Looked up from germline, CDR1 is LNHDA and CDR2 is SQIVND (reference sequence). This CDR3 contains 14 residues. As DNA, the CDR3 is TGTGCCACCCGGGACAGGGCGACGAGGGAGACCCAGTACTTC. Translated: CATRDRATRETQYF.

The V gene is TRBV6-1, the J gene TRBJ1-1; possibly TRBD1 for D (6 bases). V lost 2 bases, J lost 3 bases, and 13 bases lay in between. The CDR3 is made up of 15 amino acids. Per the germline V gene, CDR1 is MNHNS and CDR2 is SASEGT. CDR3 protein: CASSETGTFDTEAFF. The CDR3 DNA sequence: TGTGCCAGCAGTGAAACAGGGACATTCGACACTGAAGCTTTCTTT.

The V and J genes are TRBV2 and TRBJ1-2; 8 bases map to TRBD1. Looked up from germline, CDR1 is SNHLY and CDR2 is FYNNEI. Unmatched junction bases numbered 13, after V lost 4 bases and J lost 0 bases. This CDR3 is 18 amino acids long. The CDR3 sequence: CASSGPQGALLTNYGYTF. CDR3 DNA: TGTGCCAGCAGTGGACCCCAGGGGGCCCTTCTTACTAACTATGGCTACACCTTC.

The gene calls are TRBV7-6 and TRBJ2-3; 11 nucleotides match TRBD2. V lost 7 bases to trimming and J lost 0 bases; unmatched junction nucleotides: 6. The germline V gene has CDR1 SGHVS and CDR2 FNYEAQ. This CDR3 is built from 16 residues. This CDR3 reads CASTRSGRGSTDTQYF. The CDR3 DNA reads TGTGCCAGCACCCGTAGCGGGAGGGGTAGCACAGATACGCAGTATTTT. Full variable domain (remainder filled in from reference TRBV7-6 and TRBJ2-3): GAGVSQSPRYKVTKRGQDVALRCDPISGHVSLYWYRQALGQGPEFLTYFNYEAQQDKSGLPNDRFSAERPEGSISTLTIQRTEQRDSAMYRCASTRSGRGSTDTQYFGPGTRLTVL.

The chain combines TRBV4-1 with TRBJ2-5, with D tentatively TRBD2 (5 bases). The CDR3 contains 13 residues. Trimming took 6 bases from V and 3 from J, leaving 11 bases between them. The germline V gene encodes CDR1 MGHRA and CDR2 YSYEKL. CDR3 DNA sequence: TGCGCCAGCAGGGGAGACGGCGAAGAGACCCAGTACTTC. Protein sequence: CASRGDGEETQYF.